Here is one T cell receptor (beta chain) with its context. Its target is unknown. The CDR3 is made up of 13 amino acids. Trimming pared 8 bases from V and 0 bases from J, leaving 11 bases between. The V gene's germline CDR1 is GTSNPN and CDR2 SVGIG (reference sequence). This entry belongs to a study of T cell responses to AZD1222 COVID-19 vaccine. Here immunoSEQ multiplex PCR was the method, and the copy in TCRdb shows in-frame clones only, minus some. The repertoire holds 56,000 or so clones, with 80% as singletons. Study findings and constraints: Donors were chiefly white British, with a greater number of females, and clonal diversity was perhaps underestimated.

The sequencing used peripheral blood, collected 28 days after the second AZD1222 dose. This TCR was sampled from an adult who received the AZD1222 COVID-19 vaccine. The chain joins TRBV30 to TRBJ1-3; D gene ambiguous. CDR3 nucleotide sequence: TGTGCCGCTGGACGGGGCTCTGGAAACACCATATATTTT. Translated, it gives CAAGRGSGNTIYF.